The following is a T cell receptor beta chain sequence with its context. This clonotype has more than one count but fewer than ten. Its specific antigen is unknown. Base-call qualities are not available, and no considerably larger clone is one nucleotide away. The data derive from a study of post-analysis software for immune sequencing data (dated by TCRdb to between 2014 and 2017). For context, the study as a whole: Relapsing-remitting, secondary progressive and progressive-relapsing multiple sclerosis were recorded as disease courses, and subtype annotation was lacking for some patients. The patient repertoires were set against under 13 previously published healthy control repertoires from donors whose ages ranged from 6 to 25 years. A subset of samples was prepared in parallel using single-end sample barcoding, then pooled and co-amplified after Illumina adapter ligation.

The investigation overall reported the following: Direct clustering with F measure showed strong co-clustering of samples prepared in the same batch, prompting a batch-effect correction. The control group was slightly older than the multiple sclerosis patient group. Multiple sclerosis patients had significantly lower normalized Chao1 diversity than controls, a result that suggests substantial peripheral T-cell clonal expansion. Roughly 5 TRBV segments, including TRBV5-6, TRBV5-1 and TRBV20-1, were significantly more frequent in patients than controls.

The library relied on PCR. Sequencing relied on an Illumina HiSeq 2500. To reduce PCR and sequencing biases, unique molecular identifiers were incorporated into the TCR beta cDNA libraries. Per 1 to 10 million input T cells, some 500,000 cDNA molecules were obtained, such that each molecule approximated one T cell. The same protocol used for the earlier healthy control dataset was applied to prepare and sequence the patient libraries. Samples belonging to the same batch were prepared together, multiplexed and sequenced on a shared HiSeq lane. The study's own analysis went as follows. MIGEC handled the raw barcoded reads, throwing out single-read molecular identifier groups before consensus assembly and CDR3 extraction. Clonotype tables were post-analysed with VDJtools, and diversity was normalized by down-sampling all datasets to the smallest sample size. In repertoire overlap clustering, CDR3 amino acid sequences, but not nucleotide sequences, were matched to correct batch-related cross-sample contamination. TCRdb redid the processing of the public reads, applying fastp at Q25 and MiXCR, and retained in-frame beta chains. Rows with a matching CDR3 protein are joined into one entry that keeps the most common DNA and genes. For this entry, the V and J calls and clone size follow TCRdb and not the study's own pipeline. This sample comprises hundreds of thousands of distinct CDR3 sequences, around 60% of them detected only once. The ten largest account for around 10% of the sample.

Deletion took 3 bases off V and 4 bases off J, with a span of 12 bases between the germline ends. Taken from cysteine to phenylalanine, the CDR3 has 14 residues. Only the CDR3 part of the read is kept: 42 bases, read in frame from the first base. TCR beta repertoires were profiled from peripheral blood of 13 young patients with multiple sclerosis to demonstrate the VDJtools post-analysis software. Multiple sclerosis patients were children and adolescents aged about 6 to 17 years. This chain joins TRBV12-3 or TRBV12-4 to TRBJ1-1; the D gene lacks a confident call. This TCR came from a girl aged 2-15 years with multiple sclerosis. The sequenced sample consisted of blood. The CDR3 loop reads CASSLIGPRTEAFF. The nucleotide sequence is given as TGTGCCAGCAGTTTGATCGGGCCCCGCACTGAAGCTTTCTTT.